The T cell receptor (beta chain) described here comes from a study of T cell changes during pregnancy in multiple sclerosis. Clones were read by immunoSEQ multiplex PCR, and TCRdb kept only the in-frame ones, dropping some. The sample includes some 70,000 clones, 92% of them seen just once. V was trimmed by 5 bases and J by 2 bases, leaving 17 bases between them. CDR3 size: 16 residues. CDR1 and CDR2 (germline): SEHNR, FQNEAQ (reference sequence). The source material was peripheral blood, sampled in the second trimester of pregnancy. The V gene is TRBV7-9, the J gene TRBJ2-3; a weak D match, TRBD1 (6 bases). This receptor was identified in a female donor in good health, enrolled as a control in a pregnancy study. The CDR3 spells CASSDDRTRTTDTQYF. In DNA form, the CDR3 reads TGTGCCAGCAGCGACGACAGGACCCGAACCACAGATACGCAGTATTTT.